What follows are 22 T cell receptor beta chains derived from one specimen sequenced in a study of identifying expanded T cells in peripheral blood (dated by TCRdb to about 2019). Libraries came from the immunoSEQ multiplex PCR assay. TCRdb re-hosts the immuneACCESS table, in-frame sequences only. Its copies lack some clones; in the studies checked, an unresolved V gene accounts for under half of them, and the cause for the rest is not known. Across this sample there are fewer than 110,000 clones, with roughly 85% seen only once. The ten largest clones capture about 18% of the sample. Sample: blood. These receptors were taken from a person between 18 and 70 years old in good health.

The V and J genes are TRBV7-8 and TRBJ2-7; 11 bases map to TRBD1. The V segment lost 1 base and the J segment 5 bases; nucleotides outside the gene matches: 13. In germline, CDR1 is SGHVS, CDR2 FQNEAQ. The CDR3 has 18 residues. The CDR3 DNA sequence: TGTGCCAGCAGCTTAGTCCTCCCCTTGGACAGGGGGCTGAACGAGCAGTACTTC. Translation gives CASSLVLPLDRGLNEQYF.

The CDR3 region has the DNA TGTGCCAGCAGGGCCGACAGGTACAATGAGCAGTTCTTC. Translation: CASRADRYNEQFF. The V and J genes are TRBV2 and TRBJ2-1; possible D gene TRBD1, 6 bases. Germline V lookup: CDR1 SNHLY, CDR2 FYNNEI. V was cut by 6 bases and J by 4 bases, with 10 bases left in between. The CDR3 sequence is 13 residues long.

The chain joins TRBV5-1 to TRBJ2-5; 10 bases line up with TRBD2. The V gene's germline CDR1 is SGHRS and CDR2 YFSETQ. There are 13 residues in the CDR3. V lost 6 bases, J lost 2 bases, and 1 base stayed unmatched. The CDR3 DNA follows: TGCGCCAGCACTAGCGGGGGACAAGAGACCCAGTACTTC. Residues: CASTSGGQETQYF.

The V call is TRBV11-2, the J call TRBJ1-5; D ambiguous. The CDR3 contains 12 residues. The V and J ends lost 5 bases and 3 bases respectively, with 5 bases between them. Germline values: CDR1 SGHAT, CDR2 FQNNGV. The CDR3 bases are TGTGCCAGCAGCCGGGACAATCAGCCCCAGCATTTT. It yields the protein CASSRDNQPQHF.

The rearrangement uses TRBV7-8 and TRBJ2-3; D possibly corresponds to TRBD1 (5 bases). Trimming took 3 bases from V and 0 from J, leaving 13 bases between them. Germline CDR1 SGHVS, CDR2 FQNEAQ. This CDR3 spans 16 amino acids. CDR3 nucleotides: TGTGCCAGCAGCTTGGGGCCGCGCTTAAGCACAGATACGCAGTATTTT. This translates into CASSLGPRLSTDTQYF.

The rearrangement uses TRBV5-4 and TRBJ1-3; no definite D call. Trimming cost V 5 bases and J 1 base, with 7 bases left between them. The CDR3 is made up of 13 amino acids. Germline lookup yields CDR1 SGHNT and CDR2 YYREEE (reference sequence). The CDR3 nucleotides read TGTGCCAGCAGTTCCTCGTCTGGAAACACCATATATTTT. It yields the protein CASSSSSGNTIYF.

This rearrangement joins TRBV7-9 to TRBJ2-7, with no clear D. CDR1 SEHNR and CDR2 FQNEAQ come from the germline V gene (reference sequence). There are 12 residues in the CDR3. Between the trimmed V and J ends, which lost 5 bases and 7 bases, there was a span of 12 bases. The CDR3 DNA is TGTGCCAGCAGCCGAAACGCCAGGGAGCAGTACTTC. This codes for CASSRNAREQYF.

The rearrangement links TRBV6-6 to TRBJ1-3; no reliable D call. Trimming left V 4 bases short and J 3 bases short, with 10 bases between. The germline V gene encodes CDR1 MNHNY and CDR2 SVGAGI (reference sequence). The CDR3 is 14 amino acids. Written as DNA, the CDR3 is TGTGCCAGCAGTTCCGGCAGCGATGGAAACACCATATATTTT. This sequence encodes CASSSGSDGNTIYF.

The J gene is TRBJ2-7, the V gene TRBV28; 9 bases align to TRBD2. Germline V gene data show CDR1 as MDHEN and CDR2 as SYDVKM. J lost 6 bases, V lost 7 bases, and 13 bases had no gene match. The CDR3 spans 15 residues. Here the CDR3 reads CASTAPSGGTVEQYF. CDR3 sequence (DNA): TGTGCCAGCACCGCGCCGAGCGGGGGGACCGTCGAGCAGTACTTC.

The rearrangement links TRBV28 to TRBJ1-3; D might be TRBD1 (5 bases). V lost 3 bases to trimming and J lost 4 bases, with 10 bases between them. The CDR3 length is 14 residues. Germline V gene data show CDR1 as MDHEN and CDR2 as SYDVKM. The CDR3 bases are TGTGCCAGCAGTTTTGGCGGGACGGGAAACACCATATATTTT. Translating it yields CASSFGGTGNTIYF.

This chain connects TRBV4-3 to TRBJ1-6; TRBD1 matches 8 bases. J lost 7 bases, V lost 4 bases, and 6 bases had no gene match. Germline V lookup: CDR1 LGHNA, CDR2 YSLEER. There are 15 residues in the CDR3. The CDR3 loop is CASSLETGENSPLHF. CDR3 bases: TGCGCCAGCAGCCTAGAGACAGGGGAAAATTCACCCCTCCACTTT.

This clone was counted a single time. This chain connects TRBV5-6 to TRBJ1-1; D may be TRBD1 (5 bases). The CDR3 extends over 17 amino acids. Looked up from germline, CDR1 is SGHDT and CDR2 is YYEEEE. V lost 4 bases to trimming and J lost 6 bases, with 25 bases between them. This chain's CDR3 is CASSRRGSGGDGPEAFF. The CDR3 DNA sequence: TGTGCCAGCAGCCGTCGAGGGAGTGGGGGTGACGGCCCTGAAGCTTTCTTT.

CDR3 bases: TGCGCCAGCAGCCGGACTAGCGGGGGGGCCAATGAGCAGTTCTTC. Encoded protein: CASSRTSGGANEQFF. The V call is TRBV4-3, the J call TRBJ2-1; 15 nucleotides line up with TRBD2. Unmatched junction bases numbered 1, after V lost 4 bases and J lost 6 bases. CDR1 and CDR2 from the germline V gene are LGHNA and YSLEER. The CDR3 length is 15 residues.

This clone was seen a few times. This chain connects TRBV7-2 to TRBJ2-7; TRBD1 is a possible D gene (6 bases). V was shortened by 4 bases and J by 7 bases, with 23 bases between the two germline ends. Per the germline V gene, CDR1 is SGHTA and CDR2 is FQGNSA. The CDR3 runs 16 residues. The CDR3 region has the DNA TGTGCCAGCAGCTCCTCAACAGGGCGGTGGGGGAATGAGCAGTACTTC. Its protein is CASSSSTGRWGNEQYF.

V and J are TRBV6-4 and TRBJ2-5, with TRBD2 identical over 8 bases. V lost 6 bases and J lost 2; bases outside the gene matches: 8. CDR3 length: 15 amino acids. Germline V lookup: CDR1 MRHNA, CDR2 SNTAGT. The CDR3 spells CASSQSGGSQETQYF. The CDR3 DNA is TGTGCCAGCAGCCAAAGCGGGGGCAGTCAAGAGACCCAGTACTTC.

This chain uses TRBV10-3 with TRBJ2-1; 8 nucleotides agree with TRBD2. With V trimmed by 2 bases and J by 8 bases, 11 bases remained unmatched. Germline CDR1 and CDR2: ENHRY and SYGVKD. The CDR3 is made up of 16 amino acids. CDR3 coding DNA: TGTGCCATCAGTGAGCGCCTGGGGAGCGGGGGTTATGAGCAGTTCTTC. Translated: CAISERLGSGGYEQFF.

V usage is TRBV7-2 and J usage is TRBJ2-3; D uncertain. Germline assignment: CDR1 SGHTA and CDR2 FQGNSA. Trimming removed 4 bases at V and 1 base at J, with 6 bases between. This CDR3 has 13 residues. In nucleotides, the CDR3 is TGTGCCAGCAGCTCCAGAGGCACAGATACGCAGTATTTT. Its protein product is CASSSRGTDTQYF.

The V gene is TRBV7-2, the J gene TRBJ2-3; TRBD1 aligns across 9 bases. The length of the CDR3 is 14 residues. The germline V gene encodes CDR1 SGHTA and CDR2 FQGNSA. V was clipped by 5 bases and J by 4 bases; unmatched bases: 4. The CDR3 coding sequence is TGTGCCAGCAGCACCCGACAGGGGGCAGATACGCAGTATTTT. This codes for CASSTRQGADTQYF.

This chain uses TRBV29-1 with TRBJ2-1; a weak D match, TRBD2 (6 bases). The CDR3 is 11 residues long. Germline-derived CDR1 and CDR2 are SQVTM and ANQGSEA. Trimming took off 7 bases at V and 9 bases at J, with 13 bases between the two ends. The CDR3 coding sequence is TGCAGCGCAGAGGCGGGGAGTGAGCAGTTCTTC. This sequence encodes CSAEAGSEQFF.

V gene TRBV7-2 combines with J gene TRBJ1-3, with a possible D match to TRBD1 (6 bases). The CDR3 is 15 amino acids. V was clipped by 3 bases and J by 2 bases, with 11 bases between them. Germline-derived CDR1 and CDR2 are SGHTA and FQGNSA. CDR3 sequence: CASSLAGTTGNTIYF. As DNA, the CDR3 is TGTGCCAGCAGCTTGGCCGGGACAACTGGAAACACCATATATTTT.

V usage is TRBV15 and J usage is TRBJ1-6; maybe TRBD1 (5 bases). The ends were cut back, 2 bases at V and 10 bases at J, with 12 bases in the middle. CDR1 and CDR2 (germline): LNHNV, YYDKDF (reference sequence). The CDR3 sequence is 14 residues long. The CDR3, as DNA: TGTGCCACCAGCAGACCTGGGACGTCCTCACCCCTCCACTTT. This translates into CATSRPGTSSPLHF.

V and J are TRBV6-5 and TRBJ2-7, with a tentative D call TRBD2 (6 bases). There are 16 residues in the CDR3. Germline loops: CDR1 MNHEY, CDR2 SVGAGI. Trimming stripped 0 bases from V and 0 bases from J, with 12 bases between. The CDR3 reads CASSYSGGHSSYEQYF. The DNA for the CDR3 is TGTGCCAGCAGTTACTCGGGGGGTCACAGCTCCTACGAGCAGTACTTC.